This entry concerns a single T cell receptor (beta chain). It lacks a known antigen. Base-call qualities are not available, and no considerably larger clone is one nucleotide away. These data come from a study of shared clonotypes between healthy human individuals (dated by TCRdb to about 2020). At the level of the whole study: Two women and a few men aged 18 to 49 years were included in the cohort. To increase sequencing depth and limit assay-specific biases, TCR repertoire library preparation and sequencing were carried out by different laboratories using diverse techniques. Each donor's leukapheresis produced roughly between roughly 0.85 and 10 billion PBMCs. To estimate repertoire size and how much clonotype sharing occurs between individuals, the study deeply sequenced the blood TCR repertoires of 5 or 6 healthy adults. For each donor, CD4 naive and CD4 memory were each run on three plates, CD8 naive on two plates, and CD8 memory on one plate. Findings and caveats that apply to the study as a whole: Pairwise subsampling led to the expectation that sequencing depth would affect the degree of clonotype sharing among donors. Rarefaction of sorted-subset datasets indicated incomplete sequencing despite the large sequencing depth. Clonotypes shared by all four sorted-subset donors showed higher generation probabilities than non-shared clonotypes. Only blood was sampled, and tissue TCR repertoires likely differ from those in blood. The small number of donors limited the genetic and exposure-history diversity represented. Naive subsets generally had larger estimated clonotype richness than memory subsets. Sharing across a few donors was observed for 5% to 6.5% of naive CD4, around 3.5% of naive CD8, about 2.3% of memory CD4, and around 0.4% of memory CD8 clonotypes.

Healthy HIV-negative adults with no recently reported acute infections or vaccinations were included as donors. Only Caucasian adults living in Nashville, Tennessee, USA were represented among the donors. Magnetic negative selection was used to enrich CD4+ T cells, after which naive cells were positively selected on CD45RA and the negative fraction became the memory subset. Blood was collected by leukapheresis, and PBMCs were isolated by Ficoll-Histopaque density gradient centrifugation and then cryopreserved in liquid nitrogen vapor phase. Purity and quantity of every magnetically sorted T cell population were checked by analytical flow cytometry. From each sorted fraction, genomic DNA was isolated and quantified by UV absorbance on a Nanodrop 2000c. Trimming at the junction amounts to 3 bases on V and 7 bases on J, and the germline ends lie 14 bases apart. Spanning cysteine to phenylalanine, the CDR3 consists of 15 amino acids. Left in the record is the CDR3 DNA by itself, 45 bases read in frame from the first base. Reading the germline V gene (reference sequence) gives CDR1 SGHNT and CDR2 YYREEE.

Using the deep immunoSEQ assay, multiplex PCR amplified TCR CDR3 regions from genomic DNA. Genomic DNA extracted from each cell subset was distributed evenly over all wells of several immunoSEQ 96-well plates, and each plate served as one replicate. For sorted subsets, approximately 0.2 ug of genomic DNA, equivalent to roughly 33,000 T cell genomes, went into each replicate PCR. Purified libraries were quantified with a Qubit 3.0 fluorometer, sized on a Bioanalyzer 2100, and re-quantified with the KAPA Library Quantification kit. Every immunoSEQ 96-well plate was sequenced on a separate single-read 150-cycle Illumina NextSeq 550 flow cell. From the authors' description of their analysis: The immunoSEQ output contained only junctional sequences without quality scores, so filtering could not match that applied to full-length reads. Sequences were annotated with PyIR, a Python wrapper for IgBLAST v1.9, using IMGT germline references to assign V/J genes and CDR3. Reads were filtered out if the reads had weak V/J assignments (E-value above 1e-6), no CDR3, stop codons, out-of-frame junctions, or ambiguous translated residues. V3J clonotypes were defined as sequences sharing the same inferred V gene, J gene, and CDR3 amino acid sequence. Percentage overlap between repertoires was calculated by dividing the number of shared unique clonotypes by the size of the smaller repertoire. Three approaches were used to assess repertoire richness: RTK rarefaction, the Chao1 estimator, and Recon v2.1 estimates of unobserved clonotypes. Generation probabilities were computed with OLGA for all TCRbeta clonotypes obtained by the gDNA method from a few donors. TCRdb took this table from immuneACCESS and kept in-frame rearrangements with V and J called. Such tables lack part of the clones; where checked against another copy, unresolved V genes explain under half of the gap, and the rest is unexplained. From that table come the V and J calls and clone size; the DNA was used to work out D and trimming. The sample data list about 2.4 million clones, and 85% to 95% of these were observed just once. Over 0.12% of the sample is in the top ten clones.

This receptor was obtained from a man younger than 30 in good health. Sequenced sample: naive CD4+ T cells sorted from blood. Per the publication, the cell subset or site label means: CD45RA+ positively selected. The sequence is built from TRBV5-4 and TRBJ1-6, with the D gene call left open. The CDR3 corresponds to CASSYTGRGNSPLHF. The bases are TGTGCCAGCAGCTATACCGGACGGGGAAATTCACCCCTCCACTTT.